The present TCR beta chain was sequenced within a study of response to subunit inactivated influenza vaccine. TCRdb analysed the RT-PCR reads with MiXCR anew, one entry per CDR3 protein. The repertoire holds some 160,000 distinct CDR3 sequences, roughly 11% seen once, with roughly an eighth in the top ten. This clonotype occurred a few times. Its specificity is unknown. The CDR3 runs 15 residues. Per germline, CDR1 SGHVS and CDR2 FNYEAQ. Between the trimmed V and J ends, which lost 1 base and 4 bases, there was a span of 11 bases. Study-wide results and caveats: That few new T cells are recruited by each seasonal influenza vaccination was the authors' suggestion.

This chain joins TRBV7-6 and TRBJ2-1; weak D call: TRBD1 (6 bases). Material: non-naive T cells sorted from PBMCs, obtained roughly 6 weeks after vaccination. The clonotype comes from a man between 45 and 60 years old who received an inactivated influenza vaccine. The CDR3, as DNA: TGTGCCAGCAGCTTAGAGGCCAGGGGATACAATGAGCAGTTCTTC. It encodes CASSLEARGYNEQFF.